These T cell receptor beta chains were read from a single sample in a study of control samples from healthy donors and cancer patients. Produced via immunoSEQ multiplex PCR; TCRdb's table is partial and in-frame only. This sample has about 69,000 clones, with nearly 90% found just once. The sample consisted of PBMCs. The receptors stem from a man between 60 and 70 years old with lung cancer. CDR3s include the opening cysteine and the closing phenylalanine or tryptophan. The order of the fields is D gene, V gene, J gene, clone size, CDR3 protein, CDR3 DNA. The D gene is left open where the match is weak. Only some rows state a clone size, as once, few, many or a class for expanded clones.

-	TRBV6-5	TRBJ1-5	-	CASSYSGRSNQPQHF	TGTGCCAGCAGTTATTCAGGAAGGAGCAATCAGCCCCAGCATTTT
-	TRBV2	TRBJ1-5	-	CASSEGQGRNQPQHF	TGTGCCAGCAGTGAAGGTCAGGGGCGCAATCAGCCCCAGCATTTT
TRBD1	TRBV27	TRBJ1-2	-	CASSYGTGGGYGYTF	TGTGCCAGCAGTTATGGGACAGGGGGCGGTTATGGCTACACCTTC
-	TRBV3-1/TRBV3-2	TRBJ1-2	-	CASSQGVNNYGYTF	TGTGCCAGCAGCCAAGGAGTGAATAACTATGGCTACACCTTC
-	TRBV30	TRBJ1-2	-	CAWSRAANYGYTF	TGTGCCTGGAGTCGTGCAGCTAACTATGGCTACACCTTC
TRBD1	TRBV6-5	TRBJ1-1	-	CASSHLQGEAFF	TGTGCCAGCAGTCACTTACAGGGGGAAGCTTTCTTT
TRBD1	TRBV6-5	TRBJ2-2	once	CASTRQGSPTGELFF	TGTGCCAGCACGCGACAGGGCTCGCCCACCGGGGAGCTGTTTTTT
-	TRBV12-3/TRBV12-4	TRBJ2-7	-	CASSLALRYQQYF	TGTGCCAGCAGTTTAGCGCTAAGGTATCAGCAGTACTTC
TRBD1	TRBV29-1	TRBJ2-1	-	CSAAGGLYNEQFF	TGCAGCGCCGCAGGGGGCCTCTACAATGAGCAGTTCTTC
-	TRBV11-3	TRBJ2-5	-	CASSQGPTLETQYF	TGTGCCAGCAGCCAAGGGCCAACCCTAGAGACCCAGTACTTC